This passage covers 15 T cell receptor beta chains from one sample sequenced in a study of cytomegalovirus exposure and HLA in healthy donors. Primers: 60 Vbeta forward and 13 Jbeta reverse. The repertoire was sequenced with immunoSEQ multiplex PCR; TCRdb's copy has only in-frame clones and lacks some. The sample has 200,000 to 250,000 clones, 75% seen once. Sequencing used PBMCs. These receptors all stem from a woman aged 25-40 years in good health and CMV-seronegative.

This clone was seen a few times. The CDR3 is CASSAGWTGKFSYEQYF. CDR3 DNA sequence: TGTGCCAGCAGTGCAGGATGGACAGGGAAGTTCTCCTACGAGCAGTACTTC. The rearrangement links TRBV27 to TRBJ2-7, with 8 bases identical to TRBD1. Germline V gene data show CDR1 as MNHEY and CDR2 as SMNVEV (reference sequence). V was clipped by 5 bases and J by 0 bases; unmatched bases: 12. The CDR3 runs to 17 residues.

V gene TRBV7-3 combines with J gene TRBJ2-1; possible D gene TRBD2, 7 bases. Trimming removed 5 bases at V and 9 bases at J, with 32 bases between. Looked up from germline, CDR1 is SGHTA and CDR2 is FQGTGA. CDR3 length equals 19 residues. The CDR3 DNA reads as TGTGCCAGCAGCCCGGCGGTTGTTGTGGGGGGGCCATCTGTTGGTGAGCAGTTCTTC. The encoded protein is CASSPAVVVGGPSVGEQFF.

The chain joins TRBV6-5 to TRBJ1-2; 8 bases align to TRBD1. V was pared by 5 bases and J by 7 bases, with 9 bases of the junction left unmatched. Looked up from germline, CDR1 is MNHEY and CDR2 is SVGAGI. The length of the CDR3 is 14 residues. DNA for the CDR3: TGTGCCAGCAGTGGTGACAGGGGAGGATCTGGCTACACCTTC. Translated, it gives CASSGDRGGSGYTF.

CDR3: CASSPRQGGYQETQYF. The CDR3 coding sequence is TGTGCCAGCAGCCCACGACAGGGGGGGTACCAAGAGACCCAGTACTTC. This chain connects TRBV9 to TRBJ2-5; 9 nucleotides align to TRBD1. The J segment lost 0 bases and the V segment lost 4 bases, leaving 7 bases of the junction unmatched. This CDR3 has 16 residues. Per germline, CDR1 SGDLS and CDR2 YYNGEE.

The genes are TRBV9 and TRBJ1-1; tentative D call: TRBD1 (6 bases). Trimming removed 4 bases from V and 9 bases from J, with 16 bases in between. The germline gives CDR1 SGDLS, CDR2 YYNGEE. The CDR3 sequence is 13 residues long. The CDR3, as DNA: TGTGCCAGCAGCCCCGGACAGCCCGGGAAAGCTTTCTTT. As protein: CASSPGQPGKAFF. Variable domain in full (rest from reference TRBV9 and TRBJ1-1): DSGVTQTPKHLITATGQRVTLRCSPRSGDLSVYWYQQSLDQGLQFLIQYYNGEERAKGNILERFSAQQFPDLHSELNLSSLELGDSALYFCASSPGQPGKAFFGQGTRLTVV.

The chain couples TRBV27 to TRBJ2-7, with a weak D call TRBD2 (6 bases). Trimming took off 2 bases at V and 0 bases at J, with 11 bases between the two ends. CDR1 and CDR2 (germline): MNHEY, SMNVEV (reference sequence). CDR3 length equals 15 residues. The CDR3 coding sequence is TGTGCCAGCAGTTTAATCGGGAGCAGCTCCTACGAGCAGTACTTC. Encoded protein: CASSLIGSSSYEQYF.

The genes are TRBV7-6 and TRBJ2-7; 10 nucleotides match TRBD2. The CDR3 loop spans 16 amino acids. Germline-derived CDR1 and CDR2 are SGHVS and FNYEAQ. J lost 2 bases, V lost 5 bases, and 9 bases had no gene match. The CDR3 nucleotides read TGTGCCAGCAGCGCCAAAGGAGCGGGAGGGCCCTACGAGCAGTACTTC. It encodes CASSAKGAGGPYEQYF.

The gene calls are TRBV30 and TRBJ1-5; D not certain. The CDR3 loop spans 15 amino acids. Germline CDR1 is GTSNPN and CDR2 is SVGIG (reference sequence). V dropped 0 bases and J dropped 7 bases, with 16 bases sitting between them. CDR3 DNA sequence: TGTGCCTGGAGTGTTGCCGGGAGGTCGTACCAGCCCCAGCATTTT. It codes for CAWSVAGRSYQPQHF.

This chain links TRBV19 with TRBJ1-1; no clear D gene. Trimming shortened V by 3 bases and J by 4 bases, and 9 bases separated the two germline ends. This CDR3 comprises 13 residues. The germline gives CDR1 LNHDA, CDR2 SQIVND (reference sequence). The CDR3, as DNA: TGTGCCAGTAGTATCGGGGTTCGCACTGAAGCTTTCTTT. This translates into CASSIGVRTEAFF.

The V call is TRBV6-1, the J call TRBJ2-2, with 9 bases matching TRBD2. J was trimmed by 7 bases and V by 5 bases; bases with no gene match: 8. The CDR3 totals 15 residues. Per the germline V gene, CDR1 is MNHNS and CDR2 is SASEGT. CDR3 bases: TGTGCCAGCAGTCCGATTAGCGGGGGAGGCGGGGAGCTGTTTTTT. This translates into CASSPISGGGGELFF.

CDR3 DNA: TGTGCCAGCAGCCGCACACAGGGGTTCACTGAAGCTTTCTTT. It specifies CASSRTQGFTEAFF. V and J are TRBV7-6 and TRBJ1-1, with 7 bases identical to TRBD1. V shed 5 bases, J shed 4 bases, and the junction held 7 bases outside the gene matches. Germline V gene sequence: CDR1 SGHVS, CDR2 FNYEAQ. This CDR3 comprises 14 residues.

The chain uses TRBV4-2 and TRBJ2-2; 10 bases align to TRBD1. Trimming cost V 10 bases and J 2 bases; bases outside gene matches: 10. The germline V gene encodes CDR1 LGHNA and CDR2 YNFKEQ. CDR3 length equals 16 residues. The CDR3 spells CATQSGTGVNTGELFF. The CDR3 DNA reads TGTGCCACCCAGTCGGGGACAGGGGTTAACACCGGGGAGCTGTTTTTT.

The gene calls are TRBV10-3 and TRBJ2-5, with 11 bases identical to TRBD2. With V trimmed by 2 bases and J by 8 bases, 13 bases remained unmatched. CDR1 ENHRY and CDR2 SYGVKD come from the germline V gene. The CDR3 is made up of 17 amino acids. The CDR3 loop is CAISETIAGGLTSTQYF. CDR3 in DNA: TGTGCCATCAGTGAGACTATAGCGGGAGGGCTGACTAGTACCCAGTACTTC.

CDR3 region: CASSPGQGPDGYTF. CDR3 nucleotides: TGTGCCAGCAGCCCAGGACAGGGGCCGGATGGCTACACCTTC. The gene calls are TRBV7-9 and TRBJ1-2; 9 bases map to TRBD1. Trimming cost V 5 bases and J 6 bases; bases outside gene matches: 7. Germline values: CDR1 SEHNR, CDR2 FQNEAQ (reference sequence). This CDR3 spans 14 amino acids.

This chain connects TRBV7-9 to TRBJ2-1; the D is unclear. The germline V and J ends were trimmed by 0 bases and 0 bases, with 9 bases remaining between them. The CDR3 totals 16 residues. Per the germline V gene, CDR1 is SEHNR and CDR2 is FQNEAQ (reference sequence). This CDR3 is CASSLAPTSSYNEQFF. The CDR3 nucleotides read TGTGCCAGCAGCTTAGCACCCACCAGCTCCTACAATGAGCAGTTCTTC.